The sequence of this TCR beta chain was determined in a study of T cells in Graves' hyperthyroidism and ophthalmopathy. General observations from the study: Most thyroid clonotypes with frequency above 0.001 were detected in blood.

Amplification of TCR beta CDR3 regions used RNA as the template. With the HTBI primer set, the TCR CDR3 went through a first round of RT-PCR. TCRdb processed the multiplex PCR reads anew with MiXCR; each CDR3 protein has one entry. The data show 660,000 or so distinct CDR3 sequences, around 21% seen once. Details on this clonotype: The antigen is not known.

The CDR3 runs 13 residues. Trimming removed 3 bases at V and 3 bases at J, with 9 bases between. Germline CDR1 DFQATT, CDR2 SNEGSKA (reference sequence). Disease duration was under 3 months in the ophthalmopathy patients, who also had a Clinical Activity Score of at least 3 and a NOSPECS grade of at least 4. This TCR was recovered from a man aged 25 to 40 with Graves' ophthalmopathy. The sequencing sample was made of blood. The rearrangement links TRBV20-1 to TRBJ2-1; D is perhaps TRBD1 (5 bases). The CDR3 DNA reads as TGCAGTGCTAGGGACAAGAGCTACAATGAGCAGTTCTTC. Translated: CSARDKSYNEQFF.